A selection of T cell receptor beta chains follows, all from one sample in a study of blood T cell repertoires in COVID-19. Some clones are missing from TCRdb's copy, which holds only in-frame ones; the method was immunoSEQ multiplex PCR. The table shows nearly 25,000 clones, with 80% to 90% occurring only once. The specimen sequenced was peripheral blood. These receptors were obtained from a woman aged 70-85 years with COVID-19, enrolled during active disease. The CDR3 runs from the conserved cysteine through the conserved F or W. A D gene is named only where the DNA matches it firmly. Rows may omit the clone size; those that give it use once, few, many or a size class.

cdr3_nt cdr3_aa j_call d_call clone_size v_call
TGTGCCAGCAGTGAAGATCCGACAGGCCCCAATGAGCAGTTCTTC CASSEDPTGPNEQFF TRBJ2-1 NA NA TRBV2
TGTGCCAGCAGCCCTCGACGGGGGAACAAAAACATTCAGTACTTC CASSPRRGNKNIQYF TRBJ2-4 NA NA TRBV3-1/TRBV3-2
TGTGCCAGCAGTTACCCCCAGGGCGAGCAGTTCTTC CASSYPQGEQFF TRBJ2-1 NA NA TRBV6-2/TRBV6-3
TGTGCCAGCAGTCCGACAGGGGCCTTGCATCAGCCCCAGCATTTT CASSPTGALHQPQHF TRBJ1-5 TRBD1 few TRBV6-5
TGTGCCAGCAGCGCACGACAGGGGAACACTGAAGCTTTCTTT CASSARQGNTEAFF TRBJ1-1 TRBD1 NA TRBV9
TGTGCCAGCAGTGAACCGGGGGACACTGAAGCTTTCTTT CASSEPGDTEAFF TRBJ1-1 NA NA TRBV25-1
TGTGCCAGCAGCCCGCCCCGGAGGAACACTGAAGCTTTCTTT CASSPPRRNTEAFF TRBJ1-1 NA NA TRBV9
TGTGCCAGCAGTTACTTCAGGGATTCCTCCTATGGCTACACCTTC CASSYFRDSSYGYTF TRBJ1-2 NA NA TRBV6-5
TGTGCCAGCAGTGAACACCGGGACAGAAGACCCTCAAGGAACTATGGCTACACCTTC CASSEHRDRRPSRNYGYTF TRBJ1-2 TRBD1 NA TRBV27
TGTGCCAGCAGCATTGACAGTTTGAGGGAAGCTTTCTTT CASSIDSLREAFF TRBJ1-1 NA NA TRBV5-4
TGTGCCAGCAGTGAAGTGGACAGGGTGGATCGTGCTGTCACTGAAGCTTTCTTT CASSEVDRVDRAVTEAFF TRBJ1-1 TRBD1 NA TRBV2